This T cell receptor beta chain originates from a study of blood T cell repertoires in COVID-19. The wider study: Acute-phase and convalescent COVID-19 samples originated in the United States, Italy and Spain. Sources were T cells, B-cell-depleted T cells, or PBMCs; the material itself was cDNA or gDNA.

V lost 4 bases to trimming and J lost 0 bases; unmatched junction nucleotides: 1. This CDR3 contains 14 residues. From germline, CDR1 is SGDLS and CDR2 YYNGEE. Here immunoSEQ multiplex PCR was the method, and the copy in TCRdb shows in-frame clones only, minus some. The sample gives around 230,000 clones, 86% of which show up once; 3% to 4.5% is in the top ten. Assignment of participants to cohorts was predicated upon participant-reported clinical history. The J gene is TRBJ1-3, the V gene TRBV9; 7 bases line up with TRBD1. This clonotype was obtained from a woman aged 40 to 55 with acute COVID-19. Sequencing input: PBMCs or T cells enriched from blood (not recorded which). The CDR3 DNA reads TGTGCCAGCAGCCAGGGGGACTCTGGAAACACCATATATTTT. Protein product: CASSQGDSGNTIYF.